Listed below are T cell receptor beta chains from one sample, sequenced in a study of preoperative IRX-2 immunotherapy in early breast cancer. Some clones are missing from TCRdb's copy, which holds only in-frame ones; the method was immunoSEQ multiplex PCR. The sample lists about 98,000 clones; about nine tenths were seen once. The sample consisted of tumor tissue, taken after IRX-2 immunotherapy. The receptors here all came from a human donor with breast cancer. Each CDR3 is given with its conserved first and last residue. The D gene is left open where the match is weak. Clone sizes are given selectively: once, few, many, or a class where the clone is expanded.

TGTGCCAGCAGCCCACAGGGCGGTGGGGCCAACGTCCTGACTTTC | CASSPQGGGANVLTF | TRBV7-1 | few | TRBJ2-6 | NA
TGTGCCAGCAGCCGAGGGACAGGGTCACTTCAGCCCCAGCATTTT | CASSRGTGSLQPQHF | TRBV11-3 | NA | TRBJ1-5 | TRBD1
TGCGCCAGCAGCTCGGGATCGAACACCGGGGAGCTGTTTTTT | CASSSGSNTGELFF | TRBV5-1 | once | TRBJ2-2 | NA
TGTGCCAGCAGTAATTCCTACGAGCAGTACTTC | CASSNSYEQYF | TRBV6-7 | NA | TRBJ2-7 | NA
TGCGCCAGCACCCTGGGGGGGCGAGAGACCCAGTACTTC | CASTLGGRETQYF | TRBV10-2 | few | TRBJ2-5 | NA
TGTGCCAGCAGCCAAGGGCGGACAGAAAGTTATGGCTACACCTTC | CASSQGRTESYGYTF | TRBV7-5 | NA | TRBJ1-2 | NA
TGTGCCAGCAGTCCGACAGGGCCAAGTGAAGATACGCAGTATTTT | CASSPTGPSEDTQYF | TRBV6-8 | NA | TRBJ2-3 | TRBD1
TGTGCCAGTAGTCCGTGGACCGCTTCTCTGGCGGCAGATACGCAGTATTTT | CASSPWTASLAADTQYF | TRBV19 | NA | TRBJ2-3 | NA
TGTGCCAGCAGCTTAGGTGGAGGAAACACCATATATTTT | CASSLGGGNTIYF | TRBV7-4 | few | TRBJ1-3 | NA
TGTGCCAGCAGTTACTCTACCGGGACAGGGGGGTTGCACACTGAAGCTTTCTTT | CASSYSTGTGGLHTEAFF | TRBV6-8 | NA | TRBJ1-1 | TRBD1
TGTGCCACCAGCAGAGATGGGTGGGGAGATACGCAGTATTTT | CATSRDGWGDTQYF | TRBV15 | NA | TRBJ2-3 | NA
TGTGCCTGGAGCGACGGAGGGAATAATCAGCCCCAGCATTTT | CAWSDGGNNQPQHF | TRBV30 | NA | TRBJ1-5 | NA
TGCGCCAGCAGCTTTACTAGCGGGAGGGCCTTTTACAATGAGCAGTTCTTC | CASSFTSGRAFYNEQFF | TRBV5-1 | NA | TRBJ2-1 | TRBD2
TGCGCCAGCAGCTTGCAGGGACAAGAGACTGGAAACACCATATATTTT | CASSLQGQETGNTIYF | TRBV5-1 | once | TRBJ1-3 | NA
TGTGCCAGCAGTTTAGTGCGGGGGGCCGGGGAGCTGTTTTTT | CASSLVRGAGELFF | TRBV28 | NA | TRBJ2-2 | TRBD2
TGTGCCAGTCGCAGTATCTATGAGCAGTTCTTC | CASRSIYEQFF | TRBV19 | once | TRBJ2-1 | NA
TGTGCCAGCAGCTTAATCCGGGACAGTAACTATGGCTACACCTTC | CASSLIRDSNYGYTF | TRBV11-3 | few | TRBJ1-2 | TRBD1
TGTGCCTGGAGTATGGGGGATCGAGAAAAACTGTTTTTT | CAWSMGDREKLFF | TRBV30 | NA | TRBJ1-4 | NA
TGCAGCGTTGAACAGGGAGGCAATGAGCAGTTCTTC | CSVEQGGNEQFF | TRBV29-1 | few | TRBJ2-1 | NA
TGCGCCAGCAGCTTGGACTCCGGGTTGACTGGTGAAAAACTGTTTTTT | CASSLDSGLTGEKLFF | TRBV5-1 | NA | TRBJ1-4 | NA
TGTGCCAGCACCTGGGGTGGCACCTACTCTGGAAACACCATATATTTT | CASTWGGTYSGNTIYF | TRBV22-1 | NA | TRBJ1-3 | NA
TGTGCCTGGAGTGTCACTAGGACAGATACGCAGTATTTT | CAWSVTRTDTQYF | TRBV30 | NA | TRBJ2-3 | NA
TGTGCCAGCCTTAGCGGGTCTAGCACAGATACGCAGTATTTT | CASLSGSSTDTQYF | TRBV11-3 | NA | TRBJ2-3 | TRBD2
TGCGCCAGCAGCTCTGGGCCCATTGCACAGTCCTATAATTCACCCCTCCACTTT | CASSSGPIAQSYNSPLHF | TRBV5-1 | NA | TRBJ1-6 | NA
TGTGCCAGCAGCGTAGGGACGGGAGATCAGCCCCAGCATTTT | CASSVGTGDQPQHF | TRBV9 | NA | TRBJ1-5 | NA
TGCGCCAGCAGCCTGGGGGACATTTACAATGAGCAGTTCTTC | CASSLGDIYNEQFF | TRBV5-1 | NA | TRBJ2-1 | NA
TGTGCCAGCAGGGGGAGGAGGGTCACTGAAGCTTTCTTT | CASRGRRVTEAFF | TRBV2 | once | TRBJ1-1 | NA
TGTGCCTGGAGTGTACGGGGTGAAGCTTTCTTT | CAWSVRGEAFF | TRBV30 | once | TRBJ1-1 | NA
TGTGCCAGCAGTGAGGGAGGGGGGGACAATCAGCCCCAGCATTTT | CASSEGGGDNQPQHF | TRBV6-8 | few | TRBJ1-5 | NA
TGTGCCAGCAGTTTTATAACCGGGGAGCTGTTTTTT | CASSFITGELFF | TRBV2 | NA | TRBJ2-2 | NA
TGTGCCAGCAGCCTCAGGACAGTAGCCAAAAACATTCAGTACTTC | CASSLRTVAKNIQYF | TRBV28 | NA | TRBJ2-4 | NA
TGTGCCAGCAGTTTGAGTCGTATAGGGTCTGCTTTCTTT | CASSLSRIGSAFF | TRBV28 | NA | TRBJ1-1 | NA
TGCAGCGTTGAAGATGGGGATTCAAATCAGCCCCAGCATTTT | CSVEDGDSNQPQHF | TRBV29-1 | NA | TRBJ1-5 | NA
TGTGCCAGCAGCCAAGACCAGATCCGCACAGATACGCAGTATTTT | CASSQDQIRTDTQYF | TRBV14 | NA | TRBJ2-3 | NA
TGTGCCAGCTCACCCCTAGGCAGGGTCAACACCGGGGAGCTGTTTTTT | CASSPLGRVNTGELFF | TRBV18 | NA | TRBJ2-2 | NA
TGCGCCAGCAACCTATCACCGGGACAGGGGGCGTCCGGGGAGCTGTTTTTT | CASNLSPGQGASGELFF | TRBV5-1 | NA | TRBJ2-2 | TRBD1
TGTGCCAGCAGTTCTAAAAAATCGGACAGTTACAATGAGCAGTTCTTC | CASSSKKSDSYNEQFF | TRBV28 | NA | TRBJ2-1 | NA
TGCGCCAGCAGCTTGCAGGGACTAGCGGGGGCTGAGCAGTTCTTC | CASSLQGLAGAEQFF | TRBV5-1 | few | TRBJ2-1 | TRBD2
TGTGCCAGCAGCTTGGGGACGGCTTACAATGAGCAGTTCTTC | CASSLGTAYNEQFF | TRBV7-7 | NA | TRBJ2-1 | NA
TGTGCCAGTAGTAACGGACAAGAGACCCAGTACTTC | CASSNGQETQYF | TRBV19 | NA | TRBJ2-5 | NA
TGCGCCAGCAGCGTGGGACAGGGCTTCGACTCAGACGGCCTGTTTTTT | CASSVGQGFDSDGLFF | TRBV5-1 | once | TRBJ1-4 | TRBD1
TGCGCCAGCAGCTTGGCCGCCCCACGAGATGAGCAGTTCTTC | CASSLAAPRDEQFF | TRBV5-1 | once | TRBJ2-1 | NA
TGTGCCAGCTCACCAGGGACAGGGGGTGGTGATGAGCAGTTCTTC | CASSPGTGGGDEQFF | TRBV18 | NA | TRBJ2-1 | TRBD1
TGTGCCATCAATGCAGGGGATGGGGCCAACGTCCTGACTTTC | CAINAGDGANVLTF | TRBV6-8 | NA | TRBJ2-6 | NA
TGTGCCAGCAGCTTCAGGGACCCCTACAATGAGCAGTTCTTC | CASSFRDPYNEQFF | TRBV7-7 | NA | TRBJ2-1 | NA